A selection of T cell receptor beta chains follows, all from one sample in a study of blood T cell repertoires in COVID-19. Generated by immunoSEQ multiplex PCR, the TCRdb table keeps only in-frame clones and is missing some. The sample lists 350,000 to 500,000 clones; about 90% were seen once. The sample taken for sequencing was peripheral blood. Every receptor here comes from a man younger than 35 with COVID-19, enrolled during active disease. CDR3s include the opening cysteine and the closing phenylalanine or tryptophan. The D gene is left open where the match is weak. Some rows mark clone size as missing; the rest say once, few, many or name a class of expanded clone.

TRBV24-1	.	.	TRBJ1-5	CATSDDTDQPQHF	TGTGCCACCAGTGACGACACCGATCAGCCCCAGCATTTT
TRBV6-5	TRBD1	.	TRBJ1-5	CASSDSGGRQPQHF	TGTGCCAGCAGCGACTCAGGGGGCCGGCAGCCCCAGCATTTT
TRBV7-6	TRBD1	.	TRBJ1-3	CASSLGGQGFSGNTIYF	TGTGCCAGCAGCTTAGGGGGACAGGGGTTCTCTGGAAACACCATATATTTT
TRBV11-3	.	few	TRBJ2-1	CASSLGGANEQFF	TGTGCCAGCAGCTTAGGGGGAGCGAATGAGCAGTTCTTC
TRBV19	TRBD1	.	TRBJ2-7	CASSSLSGTGGYEQYF	TGTGCCAGTAGTTCCCTCTCCGGGACAGGGGGCTACGAGCAGTACTTC
TRBV6-1	.	once	TRBJ1-1	CASSEWGVNTEAFF	TGTGCCAGCAGTGAATGGGGCGTGAACACTGAAGCTTTCTTT
TRBV19	TRBD2	.	TRBJ2-7	CASSMRGGRTYEQYF	TGTGCCAGTAGTATGCGTGGCGGGAGGACCTACGAGCAGTACTTC
TRBV10-1	.	.	TRBJ2-7	CASSEGLAPYYEQYF	TGCGCCAGCAGTGAAGGGCTAGCGCCCTACTACGAGCAGTACTTC
TRBV6-6	.	.	TRBJ1-5	CASTVDSNQPQHF	TGTGCCAGCACAGTCGATAGCAATCAGCCCCAGCATTTT
TRBV14	.	.	TRBJ1-3	CASSRREGSGNTIYF	TGTGCCAGCAGCCGCCGGGAAGGCTCTGGAAACACCATATATTTT
TRBV2	.	.	TRBJ1-5	CASSEDRGGGSQHF	TGTGCCAGCAGTGAAGATCGAGGGGGGGGGTCCCAGCATTTT
TRBV5-5	.	once	TRBJ1-1	CASSLARVSEAFF	TGTGCCAGCAGCTTGGCACGTGTCAGTGAAGCTTTCTTT
TRBV28	.	.	TRBJ1-4	CASSFRGRLQEKLFF	TGTGCCAGCAGTTTTCGCGGCAGACTGCAGGAAAAACTGTTTTTT
TRBV18	TRBD1	once	TRBJ1-1	CASSPSTGTGTEAFF	TGTGCCAGCTCACCCTCGACAGGGACGGGCACTGAAGCTTTCTTT
TRBV6-5	.	.	TRBJ2-5	CASSYLPPRQGETQYF	TGTGCCAGCAGTTACCTCCCTCCCCGGCAGGGTGAGACCCAGTACTTC
TRBV6-4	TRBD1	.	TRBJ2-7	CASSRDRGDEQYF	TGTGCCAGCAGCCGGGACAGAGGCGACGAGCAGTACTTC
TRBV6-5	TRBD2	.	TRBJ2-7	CATGTSGTYEQYF	TGTGCCACAGGGACTAGCGGAACCTACGAGCAGTACTTC
TRBV7-6	TRBD1	.	TRBJ1-4	CASSSERDRGGLSNEKLFF	TGTGCCAGCAGCTCAGAAAGGGACAGGGGTGGCCTTTCTAATGAAAAACTGTTTTTT
TRBV30	TRBD1	.	TRBJ1-2	CAWNGGTGIYGYTF	TGTGCCTGGAATGGCGGGACAGGGATTTATGGCTACACCTTC
TRBV11-3	.	.	TRBJ2-1	CASSSDGINEQFF	TGTGCCAGCAGCTCGGACGGGATAAATGAGCAGTTCTTC
TRBV5-1	TRBD2	.	TRBJ2-7	CASSLRLAGNYEQYF	TGCGCCAGCAGCCTGAGACTAGCGGGAAACTACGAGCAGTACTTC
TRBV18	TRBD1	.	TRBJ2-2	CASSPRQGETGELFF	TGTGCCAGCTCACCGCGGCAGGGGGAGACCGGGGAGCTGTTTTTT
TRBV3-1/TRBV3-2	.	.	TRBJ1-1	CASSQSGRGAEAFF	TGTGCCAGCAGCCAGTCGGGCAGGGGAGCTGAAGCTTTCTTT
TRBV5-5	.	.	TRBJ1-2	CASSLEPGYGYTF	TGTGCCAGCAGCTTGGAACCGGGGTATGGCTACACCTTC
TRBV27	.	.	TRBJ1-2	CASSSTGYGYTF	TGTGCCAGCAGTTCGACAGGTTATGGCTACACCTTC
TRBV6-5	TRBD1	.	TRBJ1-2	CASSQDRGSHGYTF	TGTGCCAGCAGCCAGGACAGGGGTTCTCACGGCTACACCTTC
TRBV30	TRBD1	.	TRBJ1-6	CAWRIWDRESSPLHF	TGTGCCTGGAGGATCTGGGACAGGGAAAGTTCACCCCTCCACTTT
TRBV3-1/TRBV3-2	TRBD2	few	TRBJ2-2	CASSGTGLAGGRGELFF	TGTGCCAGCAGCGGAACGGGACTAGCGGGGGGTCGCGGGGAGCTGTTTTTT
TRBV20-1	.	.	TRBJ2-2	CSASRDRMEQGEGGELFF	TGCAGTGCTAGTAGAGACCGAATGGAACAGGGTGAGGGCGGGGAGCTGTTTTTT
TRBV5-1	.	.	TRBJ1-5	CASSLGGNEPQHF	TGCGCCAGCAGCTTGGGAGGAAATGAGCCCCAGCATTTT
TRBV30	TRBD1	.	TRBJ1-2	CAWSHGTGGTYYGYTF	TGTGCCTGGAGCCACGGGACAGGGGGAACTTACTATGGCTACACCTTC
TRBV24-1	TRBD1	.	TRBJ1-5	CATSDLRQGAPQHF	TGTGCCACCAGTGATTTGCGCCAGGGGGCACCCCAGCATTTT
TRBV6-5	.	.	TRBJ1-2	CASSYSSGLVYGYTF	TGTGCCAGCAGTTACTCTTCAGGGCTCGTCTATGGCTACACCTTC
TRBV3-1/TRBV3-2	.	.	TRBJ2-5	CASSPGGRTQYF	TGTGCCAGCAGCCCAGGAGGACGGACCCAGTACTTC
TRBV6-6	TRBD2	.	TRBJ2-3	CASQLAGGGDTQYF	TGTGCCAGCCAGCTAGCGGGAGGAGGAGATACGCAGTATTTT
TRBV5-1	TRBD1	.	TRBJ2-6	CASSSTGGRGSGANVLTF	TGCGCCAGCAGCTCTACAGGGGGAAGAGGCTCTGGGGCCAACGTCCTGACTTTC
TRBV19	.	.	TRBJ1-6	CASSMGGDSPLHF	TGTGCCAGTAGTATGGGGGGGGATTCACCCCTCCACTTT
TRBV10-3	TRBD1	.	TRBJ1-5	CAISESSQGAVQPQHF	TGTGCCATCAGTGAGTCGAGTCAGGGGGCAGTTCAGCCCCAGCATTTT
TRBV5-5	TRBD1	.	TRBJ1-5	CASSSGQGLWQPQHF	TGTGCCAGCAGTTCCGGACAGGGGTTATGGCAGCCCCAGCATTTT
TRBV5-4	TRBD1	.	TRBJ1-2	CASSGRQGRLNYGYTF	TGTGCCAGCAGCGGAAGACAGGGGCGACTTAACTATGGCTACACCTTC
TRBV5-6	TRBD2	.	TRBJ2-1	CASNPPGGTRLYNEQFF	TGTGCCAGCAACCCACCTGGGGGGACTAGGCTATACAATGAGCAGTTCTTC
TRBV19	TRBD1	.	TRBJ2-7	CASSGGQSSYEQYF	TGTGCCAGTAGTGGGGGACAGAGCTCCTACGAGCAGTACTTC